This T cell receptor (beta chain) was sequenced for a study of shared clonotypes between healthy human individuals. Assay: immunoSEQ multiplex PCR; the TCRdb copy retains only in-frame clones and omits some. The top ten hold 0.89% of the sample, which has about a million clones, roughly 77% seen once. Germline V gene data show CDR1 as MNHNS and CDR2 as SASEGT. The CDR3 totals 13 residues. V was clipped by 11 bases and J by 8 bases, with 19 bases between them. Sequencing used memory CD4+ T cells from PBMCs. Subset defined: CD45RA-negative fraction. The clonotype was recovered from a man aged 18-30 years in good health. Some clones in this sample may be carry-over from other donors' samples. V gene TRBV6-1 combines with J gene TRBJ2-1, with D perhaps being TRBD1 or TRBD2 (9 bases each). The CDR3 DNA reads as TGTGCCGCGGGAGGGACAGGGAGGGATGAGCAGTTCTTC. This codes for CAAGGTGRDEQFF.